The 8 T cell receptor beta chains listed next were all sequenced from one sample in a study of shared clonotypes between healthy human individuals. Clones were read by immunoSEQ multiplex PCR, and TCRdb kept only the in-frame ones, dropping some. This sample has about 1.1 million clones; approximately 77% occur once, and the top ten carry more than 0.85%. The sequenced sample consisted of memory CD4+ T cells from PBMCs. The subset was: CD45RA-negative fraction. The source of these receptors is a man between 18 and 35 years old in good health. Some clones in this sample may be carry-over from other donors' samples.

This clone was observed a single time. The J gene is TRBJ1-4, the V gene TRBV30, with D unclear. Per the germline V gene, CDR1 is GTSNPN and CDR2 is SVGIG (reference sequence). The CDR3 runs to 13 residues. V lost 7 bases, J lost 0 bases, and 9 bases lay in between. CDR3 residues: CASNFATNEKLFF. The CDR3 DNA reads TGTGCCTCAAATTTCGCAACTAATGAAAAACTGTTTTTT.

This chain links TRBV5-4 with TRBJ2-4; the match to TRBD2 covers 15 bases. V lost 4 bases to trimming and J lost 9 bases; unmatched junction nucleotides: 5. This CDR3 contains 15 residues. Germline CDR1 and CDR2: SGHNT and YYREEE (reference sequence). This chain's CDR3 is CASSGTSGRPSIQYF. The CDR3 DNA reads TGTGCCAGCAGCGGGACTAGCGGGAGGCCTAGCATTCAGTACTTC.

The V call is TRBV5-6, the J call TRBJ2-7; unclear D gene. V lost 2 bases and J lost 0, with 6 bases in between. This CDR3 comprises 13 residues. Looked up from germline, CDR1 is SGHDT and CDR2 is YYEEEE. CDR3: CASSFRSSYEQYF. As DNA, the CDR3 is TGTGCCAGCAGCTTCAGGTCCTCCTACGAGCAGTACTTC.

This clone came up once. J is TRBJ1-2 and V is TRBV4-1; 8 bases are a match to TRBD1. The CDR3 runs 15 residues. The germline V gene encodes CDR1 MGHRA and CDR2 YSYEKL. The V segment lost 1 base and the J segment 8 bases; nucleotides outside the gene matches: 9. The CDR3 loop is CASSQAGGAPRGYTF. DNA of the CDR3: TGCGCCAGCAGCCAAGCAGGGGGCGCCCCGAGGGGCTACACCTTC.

For this clone: Other DNA sequences from this sample encode an identical CDR3 as well. This chain joins TRBV28 and TRBJ1-2; possible D gene TRBD1, 6 bases. The V gene's germline CDR1 is MDHEN and CDR2 SYDVKM. The CDR3 runs 13 residues. Trimming stripped 5 bases from V and 2 bases from J, with 9 bases between. The CDR3 nucleotides are TGTGCCAGCAGTCCAGGGGTAAACTATGGCTACACCTTC. Protein: CASSPGVNYGYTF.

The CDR3 here is CASRFQGAPEKLFF. DNA for the CDR3: TGCGCCTCCCGATTCCAGGGGGCGCCTGAAAAACTGTTTTTT. The V gene is TRBV5-1, the J gene TRBJ1-4, with 8 bases aligning to TRBD1. J lost 7 bases, V lost 10 bases, and 12 bases had no gene match. The V gene's germline CDR1 is SGHRS and CDR2 YFSETQ. The CDR3 loop spans 14 amino acids.

The V gene is TRBV2, the J gene TRBJ1-1, with D possibly being TRBD1 (5 bases). V lost 7 bases to trimming and J lost 1 base, with 13 bases between them. This CDR3 contains 14 residues. Per the germline V gene, CDR1 is SNHLY and CDR2 is FYNNEI. The DNA of the CDR3 is TGTGCCAGCACAAAGCAGGGATGGAACACTGAAGCTTTCTTT. It encodes CASTKQGWNTEAFF. Supplemented by reference TRBV2 and TRBJ1-1, the full variable domain reads EPEVTQTPSHQVTQMGQEVILRCVPISNHLYFYWYRQILGQKVEFLVSFYNNEISEKSEIFDDQFSVERPDGSNFTLKIRSTKLEDSAMYFCASTKQGWNTEAFFGQGTRLTVV.

This sequence joins TRBV7-2 and TRBJ2-2, with 7 bases fitting TRBD2. The V gene end was trimmed by 2 bases and the J gene end by 3 bases; junction bases not matched to a gene: 6. The germline V gene encodes CDR1 SGHTA and CDR2 FQGNSA. The length of the CDR3 is 16 residues. The CDR3 spells CASSLIGGSDTGELFF. The DNA for the CDR3 is TGTGCCAGCAGCTTAATTGGCGGGAGTGACACCGGGGAGCTGTTTTTT.